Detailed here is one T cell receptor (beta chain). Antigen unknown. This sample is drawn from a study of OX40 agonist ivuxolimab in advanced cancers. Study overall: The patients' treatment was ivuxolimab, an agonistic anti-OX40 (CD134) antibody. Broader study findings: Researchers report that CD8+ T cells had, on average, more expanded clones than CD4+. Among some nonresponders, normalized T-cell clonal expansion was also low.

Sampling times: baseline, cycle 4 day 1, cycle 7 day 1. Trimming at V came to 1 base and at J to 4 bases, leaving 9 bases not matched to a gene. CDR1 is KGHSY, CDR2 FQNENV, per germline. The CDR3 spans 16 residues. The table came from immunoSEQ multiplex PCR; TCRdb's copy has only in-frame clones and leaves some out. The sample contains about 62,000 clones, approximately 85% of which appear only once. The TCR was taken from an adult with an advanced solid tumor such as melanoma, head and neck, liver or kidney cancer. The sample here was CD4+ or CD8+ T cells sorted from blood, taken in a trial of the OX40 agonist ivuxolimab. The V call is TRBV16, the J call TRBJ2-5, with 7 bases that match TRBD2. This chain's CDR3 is CASSQFRSGSGETQYF. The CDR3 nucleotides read TGTGCCAGCAGCCAATTTCGTAGCGGGTCGGGAGAGACCCAGTACTTC.